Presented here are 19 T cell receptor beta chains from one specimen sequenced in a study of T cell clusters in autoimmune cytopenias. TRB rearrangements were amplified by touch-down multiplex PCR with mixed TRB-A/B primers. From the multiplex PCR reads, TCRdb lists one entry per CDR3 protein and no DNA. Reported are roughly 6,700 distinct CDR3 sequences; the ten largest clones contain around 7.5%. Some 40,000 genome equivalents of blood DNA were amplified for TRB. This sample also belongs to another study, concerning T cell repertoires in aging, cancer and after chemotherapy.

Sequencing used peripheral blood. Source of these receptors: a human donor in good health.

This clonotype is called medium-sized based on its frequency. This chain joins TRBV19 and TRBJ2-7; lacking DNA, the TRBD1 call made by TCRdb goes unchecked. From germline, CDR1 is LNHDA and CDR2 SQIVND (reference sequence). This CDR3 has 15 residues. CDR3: CASSSLGQGPYEQYF.

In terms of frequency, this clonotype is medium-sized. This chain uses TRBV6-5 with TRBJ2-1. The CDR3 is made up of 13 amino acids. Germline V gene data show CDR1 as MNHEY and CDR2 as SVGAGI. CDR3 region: CASSYSGYNEQFF.

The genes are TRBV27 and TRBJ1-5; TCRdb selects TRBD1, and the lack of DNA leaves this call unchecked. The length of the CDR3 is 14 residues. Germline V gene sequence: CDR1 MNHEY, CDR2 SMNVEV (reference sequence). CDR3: CASSLYPGGQPQHF.

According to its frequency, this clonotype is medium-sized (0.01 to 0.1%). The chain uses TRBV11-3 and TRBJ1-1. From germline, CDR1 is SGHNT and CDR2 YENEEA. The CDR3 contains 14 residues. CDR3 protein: CASSLDGLNTEAFF.

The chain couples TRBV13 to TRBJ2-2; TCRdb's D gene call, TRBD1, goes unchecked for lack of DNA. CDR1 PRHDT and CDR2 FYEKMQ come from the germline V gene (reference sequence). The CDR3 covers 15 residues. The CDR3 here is CASSLGDLTGGELFF.

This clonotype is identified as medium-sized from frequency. The CDR3 sequence is CASSFGDRGFEQYF. V is TRBV11-3 and J is TRBJ2-7; checking the TCRdb D call of TRBD1 is not possible without DNA. Germline V gene lookup returns CDR1 SGHNT and CDR2 YENEEA. The CDR3 runs to 14 residues.

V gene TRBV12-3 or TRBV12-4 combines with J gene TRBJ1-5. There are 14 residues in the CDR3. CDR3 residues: CASSHRTANQPQHF.

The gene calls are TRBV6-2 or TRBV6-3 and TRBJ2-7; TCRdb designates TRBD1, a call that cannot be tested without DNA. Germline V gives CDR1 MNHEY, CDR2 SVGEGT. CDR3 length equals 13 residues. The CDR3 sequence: CASSYSGGLEQYF.

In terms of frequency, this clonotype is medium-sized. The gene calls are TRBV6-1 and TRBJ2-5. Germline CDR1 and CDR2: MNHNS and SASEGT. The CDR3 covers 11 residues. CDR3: CASKSPETQYF.

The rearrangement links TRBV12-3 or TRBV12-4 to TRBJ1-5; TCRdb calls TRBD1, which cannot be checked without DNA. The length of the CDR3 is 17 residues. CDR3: CASSLARGVGGYQPQHF.

The CDR3 protein is CASSLGLGGVEQYF. V gene TRBV7-9 combines with J gene TRBJ2-7; the TCRdb D gene call, TRBD1, has no DNA to confirm it. The CDR3 contains 14 residues. Germline V lookup: CDR1 SEHNR, CDR2 FQNEAQ (reference sequence).

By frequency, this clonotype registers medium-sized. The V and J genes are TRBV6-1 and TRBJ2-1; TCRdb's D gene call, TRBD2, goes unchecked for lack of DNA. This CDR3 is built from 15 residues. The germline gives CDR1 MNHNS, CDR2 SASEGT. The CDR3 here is CASSESSGGVSEQFF.

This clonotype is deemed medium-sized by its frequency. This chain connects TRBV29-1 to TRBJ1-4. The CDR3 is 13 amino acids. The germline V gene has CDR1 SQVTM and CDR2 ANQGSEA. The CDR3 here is CSVVGPTHEKLFF.

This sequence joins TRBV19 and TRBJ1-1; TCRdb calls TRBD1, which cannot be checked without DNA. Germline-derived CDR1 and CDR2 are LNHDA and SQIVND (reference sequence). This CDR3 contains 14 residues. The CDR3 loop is CASTLTALNTEAFF.

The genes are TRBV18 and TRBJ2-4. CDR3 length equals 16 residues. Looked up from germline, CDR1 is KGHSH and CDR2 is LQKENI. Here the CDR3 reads CASSKFPGLAKNIQYF.

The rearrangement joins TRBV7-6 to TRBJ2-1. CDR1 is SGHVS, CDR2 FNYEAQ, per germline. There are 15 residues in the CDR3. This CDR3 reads CASSLERSSYNEQFF.

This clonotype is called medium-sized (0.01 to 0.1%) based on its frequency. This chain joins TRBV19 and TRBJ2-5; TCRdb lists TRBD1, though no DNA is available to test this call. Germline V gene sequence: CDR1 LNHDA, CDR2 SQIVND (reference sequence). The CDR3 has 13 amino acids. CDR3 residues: CASSSRGGETQYF.

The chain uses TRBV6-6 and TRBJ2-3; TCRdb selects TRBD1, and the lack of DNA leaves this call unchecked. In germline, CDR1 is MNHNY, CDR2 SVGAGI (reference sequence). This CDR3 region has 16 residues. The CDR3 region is CASSTTGTGIGDTQYF.

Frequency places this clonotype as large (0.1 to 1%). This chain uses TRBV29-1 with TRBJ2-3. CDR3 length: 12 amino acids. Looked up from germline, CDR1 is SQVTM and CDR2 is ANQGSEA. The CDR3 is CSVATSTDTQYF.